This T cell receptor (beta chain) derives from a study of blood T cell repertoires in COVID-19. Profiling relied on immunoSEQ multiplex PCR, and the TCRdb table lists in-frame clones only, not all of them. The table has under 200,000 clones, 70% to 90% seen once. Trimming took off 5 bases at V and 3 bases at J, with 17 bases between the two ends. The CDR3 totals 15 residues. In germline, CDR1 is SGHDT, CDR2 YYEEEE. The sequence was collected from an older woman with COVID-19, enrolled during active disease. This rearrangement joins TRBV5-6 to TRBJ1-1; tentative D call: TRBD1 (6 bases). The source material was peripheral blood. CDR3 residues: CASSRVDSSDTEAFF. The CDR3 DNA is TGTGCCAGCAGTAGAGTGGACAGTTCAGACACTGAAGCTTTCTTT.